The 20 T cell receptor beta chains presented below share a single source sample, sequenced in a study of shared clonotypes between healthy human individuals. Some clones are missing from TCRdb's copy, which holds only in-frame ones; the method was immunoSEQ multiplex PCR. The sample holds about 2,200,000 clones, more than 85% seen once. Selected positively for CCR7 and CD45RO-negative, naive CD8 cells excluded terminally differentiated effector memory CD45RA+ cells. What was sequenced was naive CD8+ T cells from PBMCs. These TCRs come from a young man in good health. Some clones in this sample may be carry-over from other donors' samples.

The V call is TRBV5-8, the J call TRBJ1-5, with D hard to call. V was pared by 0 bases and J by 7 bases, with 11 bases between. The CDR3 contains 14 residues. Germline CDR1 SGHTS, CDR2 YDEGEE. CDR3 in amino acids: CASSLDRAEQPQHF. For the CDR3, the DNA is TGTGCCAGCAGCTTGGACCGGGCGGAACAGCCCCAGCATTTT. The full variable domain, rest sourced from reference TRBV5-8 and TRBJ1-5, is EAGVTQSPTHLIKTRGQQATLRCSPISGHTSVYWYQQALGLGLQFLLWYDEGEERNRGNFPPRFSGRQFPNYSSELNVNALELEDSALYLCASSLDRAEQPQHFGDGTRLSIL.

The rearrangement joins TRBV25-1 to TRBJ1-2; weak D call: TRBD1 (6 bases). Germline values: CDR1 MGHDK, CDR2 SYGVNS. The germline V and J ends were trimmed by 2 bases and 4 bases, with 11 bases remaining between them. The CDR3 contains 14 residues. This chain's CDR3 is CASSERGQRYGYTF. The DNA of the CDR3 is TGTGCCAGCAGTGAACGTGGACAGCGCTATGGCTACACCTTC.

The rearrangement uses TRBV2 and TRBJ2-1, with TRBD2 matching over 10 bases. The CDR3 runs 15 residues. In germline, CDR1 is SNHLY, CDR2 FYNNEI. The ends lost 4 bases at V and 5 bases at J; junction bases unmatched: 5. CDR3 region: CASSASGSSNNEQFF. The CDR3, as DNA: TGTGCCAGCAGTGCTAGCGGGAGCTCGAACAATGAGCAGTTCTTC.

J is TRBJ2-3 and V is TRBV28; D perhaps matches TRBD1 (6 bases). V lost 1 base, J lost 4 bases, and 30 bases lay in between. There are 21 residues in the CDR3. CDR1 MDHEN and CDR2 SYDVKM come from the germline V gene. DNA for the CDR3: TGTGCCAGCAGTTTATTCACCCCAGGGGCTTGGGACCCTCGGGCTCCAGATACGCAGTATTTT. This encodes CASSLFTPGAWDPRAPDTQYF.

The rearrangement uses TRBV5-4 and TRBJ1-1; the match to TRBD1 covers 7 bases. Trimming cost V 4 bases and J 5 bases; bases outside gene matches: 8. Germline lookup yields CDR1 SGHNT and CDR2 YYREEE (reference sequence). This CDR3 spans 14 amino acids. CDR3 loop: CASSVTGALTEAFF. As DNA, the CDR3 is TGTGCCAGCAGCGTAACAGGGGCCTTAACTGAAGCTTTCTTT.

In its sample, this clone was seen once. This sequence joins TRBV9 and TRBJ2-7; 9 bases align to TRBD1. After removal of 3 bases from V and 7 bases from J, the junction contained 8 bases not matched to a gene. Germline V gene data show CDR1 as SGDLS and CDR2 as YYNGEE. The length of the CDR3 is 14 residues. CDR3 bases: TGTGCCAGCAGCGGAGGACAGGGGCGCAGGGAGCAGTACTTC. As protein: CASSGGQGRREQYF.

The genes are TRBV27 and TRBJ2-3; D remains unclear. CDR1 is MNHEY, CDR2 SMNVEV, per germline (reference sequence). The CDR3 runs 15 residues. V was shortened by 3 bases and J by 0 bases, with 10 bases between the two germline ends. Here the CDR3 reads CASSFGVSSTDTQYF. The CDR3 DNA follows: TGTGCCAGCAGTTTTGGTGTCAGCAGCACAGATACGCAGTATTTT.

This rearrangement joins TRBV9 to TRBJ2-2; no firm D call. Germline CDR1 SGDLS, CDR2 YYNGEE. V shed 4 bases and J shed 8 bases, with 9 bases lying between them. The CDR3 spans 12 residues. The CDR3 region is CASSQSRGELFF. CDR3 coding DNA: TGTGCCAGCAGCCAGAGTCGGGGGGAGCTGTTTTTT.

The genes are TRBV11-2 and TRBJ2-5; D gene ambiguous. The CDR3 sequence is 14 residues long. Trimming shortened V by 2 bases and J by 5 bases, and 12 bases separated the two germline ends. Germline V lookup: CDR1 SGHAT, CDR2 FQNNGV. The CDR3 region has the DNA TGTGCCAGCAGCTTACTAGGGTCTGGGGAGACCCAGTACTTC. As protein: CASSLLGSGETQYF.

V gene TRBV28 combines with J gene TRBJ1-2; no definite D call. There are 13 residues in the CDR3. Trimming removed 5 bases from V and 6 bases from J, with 13 bases in between. The germline gives CDR1 MDHEN, CDR2 SYDVKM. The CDR3 loop reads CASSKRRWDGYTF. CDR3 coding DNA: TGTGCCAGCAGTAAAAGACGATGGGATGGCTACACCTTC.

The chain joins TRBV19 to TRBJ2-5, with 8 bases that match TRBD2. The CDR3 contains 15 residues. Trimming took 6 bases from V and 4 from J; bases not matched to a gene: 10. The V gene's germline CDR1 is LNHDA and CDR2 SQIVND (reference sequence). The CDR3 DNA reads TGTGCCAGTAGCACCCGGGAGGGTGGAGGAGAGACCCAGTACTTC. It specifies CASSTREGGGETQYF.

This chain uses TRBV19 with TRBJ1-5; D is unclear. V shed 5 bases and J shed 3 bases, with 11 bases lying between them. Per germline, CDR1 LNHDA and CDR2 SQIVND (reference sequence). The CDR3 runs to 14 residues. In DNA, the CDR3 is TGTGCCAGTAGTCCGGACGGTTACAATCAGCCCCAGCATTTT. Translation gives CASSPDGYNQPQHF.

V gene TRBV6-1 combines with J gene TRBJ1-2; TRBD1 is a possible D gene (5 bases). Germline lookup yields CDR1 MNHNS and CDR2 SASEGT. This CDR3 spans 14 amino acids. The V end lost 4 bases, the J end lost 3 bases, and 12 bases lay between the germline ends. CDR3 DNA sequence: TGTGCCAGCAGTGTTAGGGACCGATACTATGGCTACACCTTC. Translating gives CASSVRDRYYGYTF.

The chain uses TRBV5-4 and TRBJ2-2; TRBD1 agrees at 8 bases. The CDR3 extends over 15 amino acids. The J segment lost 8 bases and the V segment lost 2 bases, leaving 8 bases of the junction unmatched. The germline gives CDR1 SGHNT, CDR2 YYREEE (reference sequence). CDR3 coding DNA: TGTGCCAGCAGCTTCACGACAGGGGTATCTGGGGAGCTGTTTTTT. It translates to CASSFTTGVSGELFF.

The rearrangement links TRBV7-9 to TRBJ2-1, with 12 nucleotides matching TRBD2. This CDR3 has 16 amino acids. V shed 4 bases and J 3 bases; nucleotides not matched to a gene: 4. The V gene's germline CDR1 is SEHNR and CDR2 FQNEAQ (reference sequence). This chain's CDR3 is CASSSETSGSYNEQFF. CDR3 nucleotides: TGTGCCAGCAGCTCCGAGACTAGCGGGAGCTACAATGAGCAGTTCTTC.

DNA for the CDR3: TGTGCCAGCAGCCAAGTTGGCCCCGGTGGGGCCCAGTACTTC. Its protein is CASSQVGPGGAQYF. The V call is TRBV4-2, the J call TRBJ2-5; D remains unclear. V was shortened by 1 base and J by 9 bases, with 15 bases between the two germline ends. The CDR3 length is 14 residues. Looked up from germline, CDR1 is LGHNA and CDR2 is YNFKEQ.

This clone has only one observation. The chain combines TRBV19 with TRBJ2-1; D is unresolved. V dropped 9 bases and J dropped 0 bases, with 15 bases sitting between them. Germline V gene data show CDR1 as LNHDA and CDR2 as SQIVND (reference sequence). This CDR3 is 15 amino acids long. The CDR3 sequence: CASALNPSSYNEQFF. CDR3 nucleotides: TGTGCCAGCGCCCTAAACCCAAGCTCCTACAATGAGCAGTTCTTC.

The rearrangement uses TRBV5-4 and TRBJ2-7; no clear D. This CDR3 has 14 residues. The V end was cut by 3 bases, the J end by 0 bases, with 10 bases between. From germline, CDR1 is SGHNT and CDR2 YYREEE (reference sequence). The CDR3 region is CASSYVLGSYEQYF. The DNA for the CDR3 is TGTGCCAGCAGCTACGTACTCGGCTCCTACGAGCAGTACTTC.

About this clone: The sample has other DNA sequences that encode this CDR3 too. The chain couples TRBV7-2 to TRBJ2-7; TRBD1 is a possible D gene (6 bases). The CDR3 extends over 13 amino acids. Germline CDR1 SGHTA, CDR2 FQGNSA. Trimming removed 6 bases at V and 2 bases at J, with 11 bases between. The CDR3 loop is CASSLRGPYEQYF. The CDR3, as DNA: TGTGCCAGCAGTCTCAGGGGCCCCTACGAGCAGTACTTC.

This clone has only a few counts. One base away lies a much larger clone, so this may be a sequencing read error. The same CDR3 arises from other DNA sequences in this sample as well. V and J are TRBV9 and TRBJ1-1; D gene ambiguous. CDR3 size: 13 residues. With 1 base removed from V and 1 base from J, the gap between germline ends came to 5 bases. Germline lookup yields CDR1 SGDLS and CDR2 YYNGEE. The CDR3 DNA reads as TGTGCCAGCAGCGTACGAGGGAACACTGAAGCTTTCTTT. Translated: CASSVRGNTEAFF.